This T cell receptor (beta chain) emerged from a study of blood T cell repertoires in COVID-19. As for the study in general: Collection of acute and convalescent COVID-19 samples took place in the United States, Italy and Spain.

From germline, CDR1 is SGDLS and CDR2 YYNGEE. V was cut by 0 bases and J by 1 base, with 11 bases left in between. The CDR3 extends over 17 amino acids. As processed by the authors: Amplification from reference gene primers served as the basis for estimated nucleated cell counts. TCRdb's copy holds only in-frame clones and misses some; the assay was immunoSEQ multiplex PCR. D and trimming were read from the DNA, whereas the V and J calls and clone size are those reported in that table. The sample lists a few hundred thousand clones; more than 70% were seen once. The sequence was collected from an elderly man with acute or convalescent COVID-19. The V and J genes are TRBV9 and TRBJ2-6, with a tentative D call TRBD1 (5 bases). The sequencing input was peripheral blood. The CDR3 here is CASSVAPGQSGANVLTF. In DNA form, the CDR3 reads TGTGCCAGCAGCGTAGCTCCAGGGCAATCTGGGGCCAACGTCCTGACTTTC.